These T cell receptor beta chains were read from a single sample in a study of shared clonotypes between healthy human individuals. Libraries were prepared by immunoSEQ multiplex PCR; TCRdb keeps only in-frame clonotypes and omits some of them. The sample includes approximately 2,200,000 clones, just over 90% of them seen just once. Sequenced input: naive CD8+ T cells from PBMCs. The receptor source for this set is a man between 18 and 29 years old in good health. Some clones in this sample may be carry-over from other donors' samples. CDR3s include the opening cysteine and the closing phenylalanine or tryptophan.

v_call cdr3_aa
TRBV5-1 CASSFPGTGVTDTQYF
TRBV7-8 CASSLSTGNTIYF
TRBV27 CASSPLTLTEAFF
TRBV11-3 CASSIRDSPEQYF
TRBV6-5 CTSSYSHEQYF
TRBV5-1 CASSPLWQTPAYEQYF
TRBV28 CASSMDREVGTGELFF
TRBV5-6 CASRRGAGMDYGYTF
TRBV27 CARTLRSEQYF
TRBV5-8 CASSLARMTGTHSYEQYF
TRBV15 CATSTGPEHDEQYF
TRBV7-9 CASSSSVSLTEAFF
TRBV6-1 CASSEKAGGFHEQYF
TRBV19 CASSIRQGTYEQYF
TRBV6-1 CASSEPGTVNTEAFF
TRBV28 CASSALGTGQPQHF
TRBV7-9 CASSTRTGGTNTEAFF
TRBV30 CAWSVLTGELFF
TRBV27 CASSYGGSNQPQHF
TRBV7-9 CASSSGLDYGYTF
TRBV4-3 CASSQNRGPPYEQYF
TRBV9 CASSQHGDSNQPQHF
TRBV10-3 CAISESRSPAFF
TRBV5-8 CASSPGTGLSRETQYF
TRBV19 CASSPAVPHEQYF
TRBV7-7 CASSLGRTPYNEQFF
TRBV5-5 CASSLPSGNTIYF
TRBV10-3 CAISPEERENTGELFF
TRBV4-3 CASSALLAGENTGELFF
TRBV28 CASSPLGTGVGNQPQHF
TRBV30 CSGGVGITEAFF
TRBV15 CATRGTSGRAPEQFF
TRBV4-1 CASSQEEATNEKLFF
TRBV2 CASSVRVIETQYF
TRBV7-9 CASSQGQINSYEQYF
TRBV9 CASSGKRGYNEQFF
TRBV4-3 CASSQADPGELFF
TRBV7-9 CASSSLYGYTF
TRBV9 CASRPDHAPSYEQYF
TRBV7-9 CASSIDSYEQYF
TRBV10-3 CAISDLGQSYEQYF
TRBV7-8 CASSYGSGRAWDEQFF
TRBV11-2 CASSLVSQKQTQYF
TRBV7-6 CASSPGQGTYEQYF
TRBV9 CASSLGQVYGYTF
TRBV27 CASRRGQGKAEAFF
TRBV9 CASSVEGARANEKLFF
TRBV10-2 CASRTSLETQYF
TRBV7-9 CASSSESGAGGFLGYEQFF
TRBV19 CASNSRWTGELFF
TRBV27 CASSTRWKSSYEQYF
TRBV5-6 CASSSFNYGYTF
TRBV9 CASSAGGSPNYGYTF
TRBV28 CASSLGQGGIYEQYF
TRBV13 CASSLGLAYEQYF
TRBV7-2 CASSNYRGNTEAFF
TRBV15 CATSGRSSGAEAFF
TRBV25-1 CASSDGPGLDGYTF
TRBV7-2 CASSYRVGSNQPQHF
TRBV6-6 CASSRDRGTGELFF